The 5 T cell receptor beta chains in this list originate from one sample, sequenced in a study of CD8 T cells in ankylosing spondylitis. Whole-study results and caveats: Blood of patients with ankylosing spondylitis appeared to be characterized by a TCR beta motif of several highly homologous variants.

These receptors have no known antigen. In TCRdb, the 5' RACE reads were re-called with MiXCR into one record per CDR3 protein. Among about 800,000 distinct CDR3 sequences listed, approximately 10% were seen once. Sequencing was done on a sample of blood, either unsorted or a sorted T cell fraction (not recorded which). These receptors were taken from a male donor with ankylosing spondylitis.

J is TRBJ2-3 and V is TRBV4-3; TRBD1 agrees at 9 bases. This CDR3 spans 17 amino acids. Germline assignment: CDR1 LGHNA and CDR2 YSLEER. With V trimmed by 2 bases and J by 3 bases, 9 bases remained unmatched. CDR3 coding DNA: TGCGCCAGCAGCCAATATTTCGGGGACAGGGTTACAGATACGCAGTATTTT. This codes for CASSQYFGDRVTDTQYF.

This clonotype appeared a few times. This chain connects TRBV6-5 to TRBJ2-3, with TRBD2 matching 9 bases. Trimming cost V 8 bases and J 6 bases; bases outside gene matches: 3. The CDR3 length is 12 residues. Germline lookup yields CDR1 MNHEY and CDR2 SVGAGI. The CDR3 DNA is TGTGCCAGCGGACTAGCGTTCGATACGCAGTATTTT. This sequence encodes CASGLAFDTQYF.

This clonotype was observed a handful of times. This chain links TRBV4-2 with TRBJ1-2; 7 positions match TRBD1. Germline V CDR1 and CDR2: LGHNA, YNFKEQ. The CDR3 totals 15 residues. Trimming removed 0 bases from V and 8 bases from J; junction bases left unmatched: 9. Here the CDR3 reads CASSQDSRRGYGYTF. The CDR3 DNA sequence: TGTGCCAGCAGCCAAGATTCGCGCAGGGGGTACGGCTACACCTTC.

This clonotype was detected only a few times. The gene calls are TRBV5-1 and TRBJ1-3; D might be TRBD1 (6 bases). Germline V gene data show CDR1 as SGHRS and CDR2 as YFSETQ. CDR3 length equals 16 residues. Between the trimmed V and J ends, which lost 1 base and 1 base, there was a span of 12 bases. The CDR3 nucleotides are TGCGCCAGCAGCTTGTACGGGGGGCGTTCTGGAAACACCATATATTTT. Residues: CASSLYGGRSGNTIYF.

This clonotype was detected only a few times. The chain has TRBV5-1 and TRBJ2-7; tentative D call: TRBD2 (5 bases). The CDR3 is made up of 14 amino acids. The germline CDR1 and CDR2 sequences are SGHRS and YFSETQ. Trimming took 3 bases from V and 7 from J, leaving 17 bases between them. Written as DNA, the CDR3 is TGCGCCAGCAGCTCAGACCGGGGAGTAGAGGAGCAGTACTTC. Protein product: CASSSDRGVEEQYF. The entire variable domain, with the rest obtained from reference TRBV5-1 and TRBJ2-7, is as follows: KAGVTQTPRYLIKTRGQQVTLSCSPISGHRSVSWYQQTPGQGLQFLFEYFSETQRNKGNFPGRFSGRQFSNSRSEMNVSTLELGDSALYLCASSSDRGVEEQYFGPGTRLTVT.